This is a list of T cell receptor beta chains from one sample in a study of OX40 agonist ivuxolimab in advanced cancers. The protocol was immunoSEQ multiplex PCR, while the TCRdb copy is restricted to in-frame clones and leaves out a portion. The sample carries some 50,000 clones, 80% to 85% recorded once. The sample here was CD4+ or CD8+ T cells sorted from blood, taken in a trial of the OX40 agonist ivuxolimab. The source of these receptors is an adult with an advanced solid tumor such as melanoma, head and neck, liver or kidney cancer. Both conserved end residues are part of each CDR3. The D gene is left open where the match is weak. Only part of the rows carry a size: once, few, many, or a class if the clone is expanded.

V gene	D gene	J gene	clone size	CDR3 DNA	CDR3 protein
TRBV4-3	-	TRBJ2-6	-	TGCGCCAGCAGCCAAGATGTGGGGGCAGGGGCCAACGTCCTGACTTTC	CASSQDVGAGANVLTF
TRBV7-2	-	TRBJ1-5	-	TGTGCCAGCAGCCCCTGGGTCAGTCAGCCCCAGCATTTT	CASSPWVSQPQHF
TRBV7-3	-	TRBJ1-6	-	TGTGCCAGCAGCTCACAGGGTCCTCGGAATTCACCCCTCCACTTT	CASSSQGPRNSPLHF
TRBV19	-	TRBJ2-2	-	TGTGCCAGTAGTAGGGGGGCGGCGAACACCGGGGAGCTGTTTTTT	CASSRGAANTGELFF
TRBV7-2	TRBD2	TRBJ2-1	-	TGTGCCAGCAGCTTAGTAGCGGGAGCCTACAATGAGCAGTTCTTC	CASSLVAGAYNEQFF
TRBV6-4	-	TRBJ1-5	-	TGTGCCAGCAGTGAATGGGGGTCAGGTCAGCCCCAGCATTTT	CASSEWGSGQPQHF
TRBV30	-	TRBJ1-2	-	TGTGCCTGGAGTGGGGGGTTACGCTATGGCTACACCTTC	CAWSGGLRYGYTF
TRBV19	TRBD2	TRBJ2-1	-	TGTGCCAGTAGTATGACGGCGGGAGGGTCCTACAATGAGCAGTTCTTC	CASSMTAGGSYNEQFF
TRBV7-8	-	TRBJ2-5	once	TGTGCCAGCAGCCCGGTCGGGAATCGGCGGCAGACCCAGTACTTC	CASSPVGNRRQTQYF
TRBV5-6	TRBD1	TRBJ1-1	-	TGTGCCAGCAGCCCTGGACAGGGTCGGAACACTGAAGCTTTCTTT	CASSPGQGRNTEAFF
TRBV19	-	TRBJ1-5	-	TGTGCCAGTAGCAGACTGGGGCAGACCAATCAGCCCCAGCATTTT	CASSRLGQTNQPQHF
TRBV18	-	TRBJ1-1	-	TGTGCCAGCTCACCGAGCCTTGGGGCCAGCTTCATGAACACTGAAGCTTTCTTT	CASSPSLGASFMNTEAFF
TRBV10-3	TRBD2	TRBJ2-1	-	TGTGCCATCACCCCCTCGGATAGGCTAGCGGGTTACAATGAGCAGTTCTTC	CAITPSDRLAGYNEQFF
TRBV28	TRBD1	TRBJ2-7	-	TGTGCCACCCGGCCAGGGGGCGTTTACGAGCAGTACTTC	CATRPGGVYEQYF
TRBV19	TRBD1	TRBJ1-2	-	TGTGCCAGTAGTGAGCGGACAGGGGATCCCTATGGCTACACCTTC	CASSERTGDPYGYTF
TRBV11-3	TRBD1	TRBJ2-1	-	TGTGCCAGCAGCTTAGATAGGGACAGGGTTAACGTTGAGCAGTTCTTC	CASSLDRDRVNVEQFF
TRBV28	-	TRBJ2-2	-	TGTGCCAGCAGTTCGTCGTCAGGGAACACCGGGGAGCTGTTTTTT	CASSSSSGNTGELFF
TRBV2	TRBD1	TRBJ2-7	-	TGTGCCAGCAGTTTGACAGGGCCTAGGCCCTACGAGCAGTACTTC	CASSLTGPRPYEQYF
TRBV5-1	TRBD1	TRBJ1-4	-	TGCGCCAGCAGCTTCCTCGGGCCTACAGGGGATGGTGAAAAACTGTTTTTT	CASSFLGPTGDGEKLFF
TRBV29-1	-	TRBJ2-7	few	TGCAGCGTTGTACGGGACCCATTAGGCGAGCAGTACTTC	CSVVRDPLGEQYF
TRBV10-3	TRBD2	TRBJ2-7	-	TGTGCCGGGGCCAGCGGGGCCTACGAGCAGTACTTC	CAGASGAYEQYF
TRBV7-2	-	TRBJ2-3	-	TGTGCCAGCAGCTTAACCACCCTTGGAAGTGTGGGGCCCACAGATACGCAGTATTTT	CASSLTTLGSVGPTDTQYF
TRBV27	-	TRBJ2-7	-	TGTGCCAGCAGGGGAGTCCGCGAGCAGTACTTC	CASRGVREQYF
TRBV18	-	TRBJ2-5	-	TGTGCCAGCTCACCAGGGGTTTCGGAGACCCAGTACTTC	CASSPGVSETQYF
TRBV4-1	TRBD1	TRBJ2-1	-	TGCGCCAGCAGCCGGGACAGGGATGGTTCTTACAATGAGCAGTTCTTC	CASSRDRDGSYNEQFF
TRBV19	TRBD2	TRBJ2-2	-	TGTGCCAGTAACTATCCTGCGGGAGTAAGCGGGGAGCTGTTTTTT	CASNYPAGVSGELFF
TRBV29-1	-	TRBJ2-2	-	TGCAGCGTCCCCCCGGCAGGGACGGAGACCGGGGAGCTGTTTTTT	CSVPPAGTETGELFF
TRBV25-1	-	TRBJ2-7	-	TGTGCCAGCAGTCGAGGGTACGAGCAGTACTTC	CASSRGYEQYF
TRBV7-3	-	TRBJ2-2	-	TGTGCCAGCAGCTTAAGAGCCACCGGGGAGCTGTTTTTT	CASSLRATGELFF
TRBV7-8	-	TRBJ1-2	-	TGTGCCAGCAGCTTAGGGCGTAGGAACTATGGCTACACCTTC	CASSLGRRNYGYTF
TRBV6-6	-	TRBJ2-7	-	TGTGCCAGCAGTCGCGGTGTCAGGATTTACGAGCAGTACTTC	CASSRGVRIYEQYF
TRBV18	-	TRBJ2-7	few	TGTGCCAGCTCACCACGGACCAGGGCCCTCTCCTACGAGCAGTACTTC	CASSPRTRALSYEQYF
TRBV19	-	TRBJ1-4	-	TGTGCCAGTAGTATGCCGTCCGCAACTAATGAAAAACTGTTTTTT	CASSMPSATNEKLFF
TRBV2	-	TRBJ2-2	-	TGTGCCAGCAGTGAAAGCCAAGCCGGGGAGCTGTTTTTT	CASSESQAGELFF
TRBV29-1	-	TRBJ2-7	-	TGCAGCGTTCTCACGGGTGGCTACGAGCAGTACTTC	CSVLTGGYEQYF
TRBV7-9	-	TRBJ2-1	once	TGTGCCAGCAGCTTAGGGCCCATTAGCTCCTACAATGAGCAGTTCTTC	CASSLGPISSYNEQFF
TRBV7-9	TRBD1	TRBJ2-5	-	TGTGCCAGCGGGGGGACAGGGGGGCAAGAGACCCAGTACTTC	CASGGTGGQETQYF
TRBV29-1	TRBD2	TRBJ2-3	-	TGCAGCGTGGGACTAGCGGGGCCTTTGGATACGCAGTATTTT	CSVGLAGPLDTQYF
TRBV7-2	-	TRBJ2-1	-	TGTGCCAGCAGCCAGCGTCTCGGAGGAAAGCAGTTCTTC	CASSQRLGGKQFF
TRBV6-1	-	TRBJ2-7	once	TGTGCCAGCAGTGGTCAGCGGTCGCAGTACTTC	CASSGQRSQYF
TRBV7-2	TRBD1	TRBJ1-2	-	TGTGCCAGCAGACCCACCGACAGGGAGTGGGCTGGCTACACCTTC	CASRPTDREWAGYTF
TRBV19	-	TRBJ1-5	-	TGTGCCAGTAGTATGGGTTTGAGGGACCAGCCCCAGCATTTT	CASSMGLRDQPQHF
TRBV11-3	TRBD2	TRBJ2-3	-	TGTGCCAGCAGTGGGGGACTAGCGGTGGATACGCAGTATTTT	CASSGGLAVDTQYF
TRBV27	-	TRBJ2-5	-	TGTGCCAGCGCCCTGGAGGGACCCACCGTAGTCTTGACCCAGTACTTC	CASALEGPTVVLTQYF
TRBV6-5	-	TRBJ2-7	-	TGTGCCAGCAGTTTCTTCCTAAACCCAAGCTCCTACGAGCAGTACTTC	CASSFFLNPSSYEQYF
TRBV11-2	-	TRBJ2-3	-	TGTGCCAGCAGCCCCTTCCACAGCACAGATACGCAGTATTTT	CASSPFHSTDTQYF
TRBV19	TRBD2	TRBJ2-7	-	TGTGCCAGTAGTATGCCTTCTGGGACTAACTACGAGCAGTACTTC	CASSMPSGTNYEQYF
TRBV30	-	TRBJ2-3	-	TGTGCCTGCCTCCCTGGGATGGATACGCAGTATTTT	CACLPGMDTQYF
TRBV5-4	TRBD2	TRBJ2-3	-	TGTGCCAGCGGCCTAGCGGGACCAGATACGCAGTATTTT	CASGLAGPDTQYF
TRBV21-1	-	TRBJ2-1	-	TGTGCCAGCAGCAATCCCGTCTGCAGGGTGGGCAATGAGCAGTTCTTC	CASSNPVCRVGNEQFF
TRBV14	-	TRBJ2-7	-	TGTGCCAGCAGCCAGGGGGCATCTCGGATGGACTTC	CASSQGASRMDF
TRBV6-5	TRBD1	TRBJ1-1	-	TGTGCCAGCAGTCAAACTCTACAGGGGAGAGCTTTCTTT	CASSQTLQGRAFF